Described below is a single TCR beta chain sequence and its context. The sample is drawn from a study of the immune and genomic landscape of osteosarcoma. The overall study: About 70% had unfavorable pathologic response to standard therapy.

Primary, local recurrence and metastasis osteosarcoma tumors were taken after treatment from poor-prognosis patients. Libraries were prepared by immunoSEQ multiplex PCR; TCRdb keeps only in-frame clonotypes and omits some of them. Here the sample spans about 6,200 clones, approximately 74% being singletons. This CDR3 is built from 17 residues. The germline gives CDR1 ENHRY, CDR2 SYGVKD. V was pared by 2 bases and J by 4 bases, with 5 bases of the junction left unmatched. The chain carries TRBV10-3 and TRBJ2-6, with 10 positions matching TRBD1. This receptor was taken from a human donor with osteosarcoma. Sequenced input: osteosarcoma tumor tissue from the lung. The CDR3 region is CAISEGDRGGGANVLTF. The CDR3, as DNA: TGTGCCATCAGTGAGGGGGACAGGGGTGGAGGGGCCAACGTCCTGACTTTC.